This T cell receptor beta chain was observed in a study of T-cell memory formation after mild COVID-19. Study context: TCR clustering was largely donor specific.

V was pared by 0 bases and J by 8 bases, with 10 bases between. The CDR3 totals 13 residues. Germline values: CDR1 MNHEY, CDR2 SVGEGT. UMIs and sample barcodes were carried by the TCR alpha and TCR beta cDNA libraries that 5'RACE produced using constant-segment primers. TCRdb re-analysed the 5' RACE reads in MiXCR, keeping a single row per CDR3 protein. The table has 560,000 or so distinct CDR3 sequences, 15% to 20% seen once. Broader study findings: CD4+ contracting clones were mainly CM and EM; CD8+ ones, EMRA.

In this sample, this clonotype turned up a few times. Its antigen remains unidentified. The origin of this receptor is an adult woman who had mild COVID-19 (a few samples of this study predate the infection). Cell type and time point are not known. Input material: PBMCs or a T cell subset sorted from them (not recorded which). The rearrangement links TRBV6-2 or TRBV6-3 to TRBJ1-2; tentatively, D is TRBD1 (5 bases). CDR3 sequence: CASSYSDGAGYTF. The CDR3 region has the DNA TGTGCCAGCAGTTACTCGGATGGGGCCGGCTACACCTTC.